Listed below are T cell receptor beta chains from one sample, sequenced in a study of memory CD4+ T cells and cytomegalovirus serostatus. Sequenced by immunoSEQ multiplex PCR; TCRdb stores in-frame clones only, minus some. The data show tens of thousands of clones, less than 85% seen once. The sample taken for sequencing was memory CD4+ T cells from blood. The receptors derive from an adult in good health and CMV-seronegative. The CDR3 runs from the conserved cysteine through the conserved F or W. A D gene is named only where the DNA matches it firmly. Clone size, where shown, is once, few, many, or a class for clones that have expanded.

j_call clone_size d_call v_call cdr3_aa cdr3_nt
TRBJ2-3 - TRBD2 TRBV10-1 CASSDPGLAGVLDTQYF TGCGCCAGCAGTGACCCGGGACTAGCGGGGGTATTGGATACGCAGTATTTT
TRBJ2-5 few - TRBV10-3 CAISVRVEETQYF TGTGCCATCAGTGTCAGGGTTGAGGAGACCCAGTACTTC
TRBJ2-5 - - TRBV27 CASFPAGPKAETQYF TGTGCCAGCTTCCCCGCGGGACCAAAGGCAGAGACCCAGTACTTC
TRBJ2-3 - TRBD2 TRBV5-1 CASSLGLARTDTQYF TGCGCCAGCAGCCTGGGACTAGCGCGAACAGATACGCAGTATTTT
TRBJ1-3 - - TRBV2 CASRRGPGNTIYF TGTGCCAGCCGGCGGGGGCCTGGAAACACCATATATTTT
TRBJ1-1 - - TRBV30 CAWSVGSHRTEAFF TGTGCCTGGAGTGTAGGCAGCCACCGGACTGAAGCTTTCTTT
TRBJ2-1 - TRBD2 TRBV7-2 CASSLGASGGLNEQFF TGTGCCAGCAGCTTAGGGGCAAGCGGGGGTCTCAATGAGCAGTTCTTC
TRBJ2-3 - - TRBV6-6 CASSLLTDTQYF TGTGCCAGCTCGCTTCTCACAGATACGCAGTATTTT
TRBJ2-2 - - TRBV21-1 CASSGWRTGELFF TGTGCCAGCAGCGGTTGGCGGACCGGGGAGCTGTTTTTT
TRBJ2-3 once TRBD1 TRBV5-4 CASSGDRGGGDTQYF TGTGCCAGCAGCGGGGACAGGGGCGGAGGAGATACGCAGTATTTT
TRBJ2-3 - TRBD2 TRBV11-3 CASSTRGGNTDTQYF TGTGCCAGCAGCACCCGGGGGGGGAACACAGATACGCAGTATTTT
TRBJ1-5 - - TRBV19 CASRLSRQVNQPQHF TGTGCCAGTCGACTCAGCCGGCAGGTCAATCAGCCCCAGCATTTT
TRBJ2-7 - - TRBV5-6 CASSLVGGEWYEQYF TGTGCCAGCAGCTTGGTCGGGGGTGAGTGGTACGAGCAGTACTTC
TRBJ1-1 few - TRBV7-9 CASSLPGPNTEAFF TGTGCCAGCAGCTTACCCGGACCGAACACTGAAGCTTTCTTT
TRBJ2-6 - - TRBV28 CASSFAGGANVLTF TGTGCCAGCAGTTTCGCAGGTGGGGCCAACGTCCTGACTTTC
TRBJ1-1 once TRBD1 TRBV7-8 CASSPGDRGGTEAFF TGTGCCAGCAGCCCAGGGGACAGGGGGGGCACTGAAGCTTTCTTT
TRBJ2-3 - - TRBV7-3 CASSLTAGGRDTQYF TGTGCCAGCAGCTTAACGGCAGGAGGTAGAGATACGCAGTATTTT
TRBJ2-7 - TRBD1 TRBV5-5 CASSLITQGSPYEQYF TGTGCCAGCAGCTTGATAACACAGGGGAGTCCCTACGAGCAGTACTTC
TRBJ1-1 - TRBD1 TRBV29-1 CSVQQGTEAFF TGCAGCGTTCAACAGGGGACTGAAGCTTTCTTT
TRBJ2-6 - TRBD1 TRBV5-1 CASSPRTGAPVLTF TGCGCCAGCAGCCCCCGGACAGGGGCCCCCGTCCTGACTTTC
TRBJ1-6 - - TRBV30 CAAQGILGGSPLHF TGTGCCGCACAGGGAATCCTGGGAGGTTCACCCCTCCACTTT
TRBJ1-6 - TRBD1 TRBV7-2 CASSSTGTDNSPLHF TGTGCCAGCAGCTCGACCGGGACAGATAATTCACCCCTCCACTTT
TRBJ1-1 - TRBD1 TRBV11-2 CASSPKSGTGAWTEAFF TGTGCCAGCAGCCCCAAGTCCGGGACAGGGGCTTGGACTGAAGCTTTCTTT
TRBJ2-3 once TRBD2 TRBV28 CASSPGRREATDTQYF TGTGCCAGCAGTCCGGGACGGCGGGAGGCAACAGATACGCAGTATTTT
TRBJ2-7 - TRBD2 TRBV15 CATSREGGQSYEQYF TGTGCCACTTCCCGGGAGGGAGGACAGTCCTACGAGCAGTACTTC
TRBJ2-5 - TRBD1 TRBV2 CASSRQGRQETQYF TGTGCCAGCAGTAGACAGGGACGGCAAGAGACCCAGTACTTC
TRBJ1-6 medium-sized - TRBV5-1 CASSPEGLLGNSPLHF TGCGCCAGCAGCCCGGAGGGCCTGTTAGGTAATTCACCCCTCCACTTT
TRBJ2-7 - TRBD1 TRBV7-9 CASSQGQGPKQYF TGTGCCAGCAGCCAAGGACAGGGCCCTAAGCAGTACTTC
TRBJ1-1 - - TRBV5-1 CASSPSGRTLDREAFF TGCGCCAGCAGCCCCTCCGGGCGGACCCTAGATCGGGAAGCTTTCTTT
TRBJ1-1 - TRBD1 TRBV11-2 CASSLDRTGGTEAFF TGTGCCAGCAGCTTAGACAGGACAGGGGGAACTGAAGCTTTCTTT
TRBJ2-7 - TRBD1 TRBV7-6 CASSPGTGSYEQYF TGTGCCAGCAGCCCCGGGACAGGGTCCTACGAGCAGTACTTC
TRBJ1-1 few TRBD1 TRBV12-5 CASGLVRGQGAPGDLNTEAFF TGTGCTAGTGGTTTGGTAAGGGGGCAGGGGGCGCCCGGGGATCTGAACACTGAAGCTTTCTTT
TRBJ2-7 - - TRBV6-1 CASSRGPLAYEQYF TGTGCCAGCAGTCGCGGCCCATTAGCGTACGAGCAGTACTTC
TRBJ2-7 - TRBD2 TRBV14 CASSPGLAYEQYF TGTGCCAGCAGCCCGGGACTAGCCTACGAGCAGTACTTC
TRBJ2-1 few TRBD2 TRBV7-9 CASSHTSGHNEQFF TGTGCCAGCAGCCATACTAGCGGACACAATGAGCAGTTCTTC
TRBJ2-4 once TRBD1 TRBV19 CASSPQGAHIQYF TGTGCCAGTAGCCCACAGGGGGCCCACATTCAGTACTTC
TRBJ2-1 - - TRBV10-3 CAISGGLGGTPIYNEQFF TGTGCCATCAGTGGGGGGCTTGGAGGTACCCCAATATACAATGAGCAGTTCTTC
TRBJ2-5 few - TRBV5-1 CASSSSTGGQETQYF TGCGCCAGCAGTTCGTCCACCGGGGGCCAAGAGACCCAGTACTTC
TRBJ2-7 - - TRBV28 CASSLWSTKRQYF TGTGCCAGCAGTTTATGGTCGACGAAGAGGCAGTACTTC
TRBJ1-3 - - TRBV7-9 CASSLTDSGNTIYF TGTGCCAGCAGCTTAACTGACTCTGGAAACACCATATATTTT
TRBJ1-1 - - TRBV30 CAWRWGTEAFF TGTGCCTGGAGGTGGGGGACTGAAGCTTTCTTT
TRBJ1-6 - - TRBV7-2 CASSLDPAGLGSPLHF TGTGCCAGCAGCTTAGACCCAGCAGGGCTAGGTTCACCCCTCCACTTT
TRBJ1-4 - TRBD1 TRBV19 CASSSRTGAAEKLFF TGTGCCAGTAGTAGTCGGACAGGGGCCGCGGAAAAACTGTTTTTT
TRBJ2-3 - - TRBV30 CAWSVILTTNTDTQYF TGTGCCTGGAGTGTAATCCTAACCACGAACACAGATACGCAGTATTTT
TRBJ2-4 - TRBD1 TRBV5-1 CASSLVGTGDIQYF TGCGCCAGCAGCTTAGTGGGGACAGGGGACATTCAGTACTTC
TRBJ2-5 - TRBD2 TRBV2 CASKQRGQETQYF TGTGCCAGCAAGCAGCGGGGGCAAGAGACCCAGTACTTC
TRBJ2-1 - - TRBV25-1 CASSEYGRNEQFF TGTGCCAGCAGTGAATATGGGAGAAATGAGCAGTTCTTC